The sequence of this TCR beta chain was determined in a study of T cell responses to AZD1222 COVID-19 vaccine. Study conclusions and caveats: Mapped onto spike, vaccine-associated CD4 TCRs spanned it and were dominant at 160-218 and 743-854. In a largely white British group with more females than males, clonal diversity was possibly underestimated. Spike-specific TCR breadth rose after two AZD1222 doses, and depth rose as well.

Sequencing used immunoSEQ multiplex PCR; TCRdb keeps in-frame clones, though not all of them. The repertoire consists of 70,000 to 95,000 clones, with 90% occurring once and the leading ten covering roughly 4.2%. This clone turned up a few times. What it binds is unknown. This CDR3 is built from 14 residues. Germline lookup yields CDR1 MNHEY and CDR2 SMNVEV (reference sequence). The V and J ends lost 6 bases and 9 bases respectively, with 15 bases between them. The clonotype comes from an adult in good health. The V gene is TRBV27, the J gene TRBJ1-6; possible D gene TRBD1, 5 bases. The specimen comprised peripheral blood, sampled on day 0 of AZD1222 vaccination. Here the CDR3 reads CASRGPGFSSPLHF. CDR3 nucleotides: TGTGCCAGCAGGGGACCAGGGTTTTCTTCACCCCTCCACTTT.